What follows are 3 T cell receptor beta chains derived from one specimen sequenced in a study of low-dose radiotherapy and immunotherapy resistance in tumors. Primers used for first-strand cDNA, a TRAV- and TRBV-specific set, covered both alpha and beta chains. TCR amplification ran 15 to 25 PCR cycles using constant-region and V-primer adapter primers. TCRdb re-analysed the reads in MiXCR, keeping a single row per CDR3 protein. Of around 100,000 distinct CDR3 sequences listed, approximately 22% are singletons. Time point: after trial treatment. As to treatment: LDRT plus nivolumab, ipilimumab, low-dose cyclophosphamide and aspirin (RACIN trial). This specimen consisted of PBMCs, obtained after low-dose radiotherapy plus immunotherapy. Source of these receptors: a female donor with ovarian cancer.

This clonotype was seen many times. CDR3 region: CASSWDRTANYGYTF. CDR3 in DNA: TGTGCCAGCAGCTGGGACAGGACAGCTAACTATGGCTACACCTTC. The rearrangement uses TRBV7-2 and TRBJ1-2; 8 bases line up with TRBD1. Germline V CDR1 and CDR2: SGHTA, FQGNSA. The CDR3 contains 15 residues. The J segment lost 0 bases and the V segment lost 4 bases, leaving 4 bases of the junction unmatched. Full variable domain (missing parts from reference TRBV7-2 and TRBJ1-2): GAGVSQSPSNKVTEKGKDVELRCDPISGHTALYWYRQSLGQGLEFLIYFQGNSAPDKSGLPSDRFSAERTGGSVSTLTIQRTQQEDSAVYLCASSWDRTANYGYTFGSGTRLTVV.

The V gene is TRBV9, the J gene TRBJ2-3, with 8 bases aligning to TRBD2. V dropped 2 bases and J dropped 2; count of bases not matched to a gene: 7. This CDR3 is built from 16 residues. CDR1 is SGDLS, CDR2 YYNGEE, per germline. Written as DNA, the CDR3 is TGTGCCAGCAGCGTGCGGCGGGAGGTTGTCACAGATACGCAGTATTTT. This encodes CASSVRREVVTDTQYF.

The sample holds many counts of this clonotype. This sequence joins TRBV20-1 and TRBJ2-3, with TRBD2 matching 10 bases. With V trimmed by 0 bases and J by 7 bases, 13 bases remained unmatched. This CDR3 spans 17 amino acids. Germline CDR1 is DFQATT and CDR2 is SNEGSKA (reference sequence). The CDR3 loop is CSARDGLAGARFNTQYF. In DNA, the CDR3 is TGCAGTGCTAGAGATGGGCTAGCGGGGGCCCGATTTAATACGCAGTATTTT.